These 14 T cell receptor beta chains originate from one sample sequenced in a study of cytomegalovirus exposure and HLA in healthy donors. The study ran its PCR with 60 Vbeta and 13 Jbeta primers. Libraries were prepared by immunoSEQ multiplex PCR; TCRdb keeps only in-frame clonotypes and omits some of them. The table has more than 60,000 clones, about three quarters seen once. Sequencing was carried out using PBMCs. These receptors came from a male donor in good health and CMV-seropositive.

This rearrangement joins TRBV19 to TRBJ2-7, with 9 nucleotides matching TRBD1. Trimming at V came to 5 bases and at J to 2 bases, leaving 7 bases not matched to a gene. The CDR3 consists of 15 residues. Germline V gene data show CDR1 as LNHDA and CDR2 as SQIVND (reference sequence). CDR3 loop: CASSPRDRATYEQYF. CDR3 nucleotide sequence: TGTGCCAGTAGTCCGCGGGACAGGGCCACCTACGAGCAGTACTTC.

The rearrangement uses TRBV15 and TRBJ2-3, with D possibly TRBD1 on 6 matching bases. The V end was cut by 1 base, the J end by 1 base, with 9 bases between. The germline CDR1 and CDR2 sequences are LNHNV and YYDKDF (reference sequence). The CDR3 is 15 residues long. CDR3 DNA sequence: TGTGCCACCAGCAGAGCGGACAGCCGCACAGATACGCAGTATTTT. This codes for CATSRADSRTDTQYF.

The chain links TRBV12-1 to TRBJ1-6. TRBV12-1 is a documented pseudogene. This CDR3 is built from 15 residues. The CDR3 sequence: CASSWVSGFNSPLHF. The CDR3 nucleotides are TGTGCCAGCAGCTGGGTATCGGGGTTTAATTCACCCCTCCACTTT.

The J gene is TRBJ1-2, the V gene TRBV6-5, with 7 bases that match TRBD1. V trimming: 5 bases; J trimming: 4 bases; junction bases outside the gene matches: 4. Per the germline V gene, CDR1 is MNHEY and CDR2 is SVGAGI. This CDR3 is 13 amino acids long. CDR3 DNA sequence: TGTGCCAGCAGTCGGGACAGATTCTATGGCTACACCTTC. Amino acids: CASSRDRFYGYTF.

CDR3 in DNA: TGTGCCAGCAGCGGGGGTTTAATCGTCGGGGAATCAGATACGCAGTATTTT. Its protein is CASSGGLIVGESDTQYF. The rearrangement links TRBV25-1 to TRBJ2-3; D might be TRBD2 (6 bases). The V and J ends lost 6 bases and 4 bases respectively, with 23 bases between them. CDR1 and CDR2 from the germline V gene are MGHDK and SYGVNS. This CDR3 region has 17 residues.

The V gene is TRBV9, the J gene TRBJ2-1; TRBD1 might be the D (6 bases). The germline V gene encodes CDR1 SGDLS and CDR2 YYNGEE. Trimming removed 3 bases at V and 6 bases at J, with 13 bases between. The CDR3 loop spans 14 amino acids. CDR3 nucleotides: TGTGCCAGCAGCGGACTTACAGGGTCCAATGAGCAGTTCTTC. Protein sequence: CASSGLTGSNEQFF.

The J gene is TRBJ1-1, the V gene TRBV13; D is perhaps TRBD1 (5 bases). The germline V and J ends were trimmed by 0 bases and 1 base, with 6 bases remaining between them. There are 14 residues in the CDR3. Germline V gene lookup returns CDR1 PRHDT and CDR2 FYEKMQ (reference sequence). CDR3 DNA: TGTGCCAGCAGCTTAGGGGGGGGGAACACTGAAGCTTTCTTT. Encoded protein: CASSLGGGNTEAFF.

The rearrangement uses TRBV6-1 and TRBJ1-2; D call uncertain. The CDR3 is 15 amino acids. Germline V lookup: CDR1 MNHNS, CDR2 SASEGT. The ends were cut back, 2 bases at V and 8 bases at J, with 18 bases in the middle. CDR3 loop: CASSENSGRAEGYTF. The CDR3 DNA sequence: TGTGCCAGCAGTGAAAATTCCGGGAGAGCGGAAGGCTACACCTTC.

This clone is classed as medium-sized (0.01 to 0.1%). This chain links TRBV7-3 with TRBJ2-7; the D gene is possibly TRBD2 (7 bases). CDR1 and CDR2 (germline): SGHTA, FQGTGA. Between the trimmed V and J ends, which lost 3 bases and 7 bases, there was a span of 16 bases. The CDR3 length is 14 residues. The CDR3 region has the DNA TGTGCCAGCAGCTTGGGGGCGGGGGAAGTTGAGCAGTACTTC. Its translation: CASSLGAGEVEQYF.

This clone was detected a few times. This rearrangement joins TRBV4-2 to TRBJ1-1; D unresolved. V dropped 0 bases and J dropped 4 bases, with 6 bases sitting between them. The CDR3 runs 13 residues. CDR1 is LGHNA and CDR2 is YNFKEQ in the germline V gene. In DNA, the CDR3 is TGTGCCAGCAGCCAAGACGTCAGCACTGAAGCTTTCTTT. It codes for CASSQDVSTEAFF.

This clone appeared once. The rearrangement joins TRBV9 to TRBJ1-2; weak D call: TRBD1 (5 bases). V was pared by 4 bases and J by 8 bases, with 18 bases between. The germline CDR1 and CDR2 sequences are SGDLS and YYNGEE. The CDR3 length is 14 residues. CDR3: CASSLPSGTRGYTF. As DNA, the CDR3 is TGTGCCAGCAGCTTACCCTCCGGGACTCGGGGCTACACCTTC.

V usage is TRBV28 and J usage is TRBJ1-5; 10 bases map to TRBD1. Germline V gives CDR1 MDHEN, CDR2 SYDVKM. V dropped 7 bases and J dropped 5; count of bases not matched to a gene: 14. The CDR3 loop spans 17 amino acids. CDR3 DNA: TGTGCCAGCATTACCGGGCCCCGGACAGGGGGGGATCAGCCCCAGCATTTT. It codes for CASITGPRTGGDQPQHF. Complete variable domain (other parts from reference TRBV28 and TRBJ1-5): DVKVTQSSRYLVKRTGEKVFLECVQDMDHENMFWYRQDPGLGLRLIYFSYDVKMKEKGDIPEGYSVSREKKERFSLILESASTNQTSMYLCASITGPRTGGDQPQHFGDGTRLSIL.

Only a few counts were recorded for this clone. This CDR3 is CASRRTGGSTEAFF. Written as DNA, the CDR3 is TGCGCCAGCAGGAGGACGGGTGGGAGCACTGAAGCTTTCTTT. The chain couples TRBV5-1 to TRBJ1-1; D gene ambiguous. Between the trimmed V and J ends, which lost 5 bases and 4 bases, there was a span of 15 bases. This CDR3 contains 14 residues. Germline V CDR1 and CDR2: SGHRS, YFSETQ.

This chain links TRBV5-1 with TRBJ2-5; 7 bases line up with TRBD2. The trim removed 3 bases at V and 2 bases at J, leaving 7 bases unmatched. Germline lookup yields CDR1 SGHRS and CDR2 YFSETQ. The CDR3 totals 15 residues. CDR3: CASSWGGRRQETQYF. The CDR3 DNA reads TGCGCCAGCAGCTGGGGGGGACGGAGACAAGAGACCCAGTACTTC.